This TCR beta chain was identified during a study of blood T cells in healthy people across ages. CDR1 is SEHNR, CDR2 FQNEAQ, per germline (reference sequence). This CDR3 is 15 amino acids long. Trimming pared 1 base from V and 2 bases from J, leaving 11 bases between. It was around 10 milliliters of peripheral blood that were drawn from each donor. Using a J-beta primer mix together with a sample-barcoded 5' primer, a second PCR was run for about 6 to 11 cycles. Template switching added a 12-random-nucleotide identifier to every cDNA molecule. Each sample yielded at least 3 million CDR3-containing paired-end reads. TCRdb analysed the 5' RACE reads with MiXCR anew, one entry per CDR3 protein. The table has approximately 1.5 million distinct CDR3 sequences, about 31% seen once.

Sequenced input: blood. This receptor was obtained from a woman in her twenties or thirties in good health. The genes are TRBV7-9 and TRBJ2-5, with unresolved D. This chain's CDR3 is CASSLGASIQETQYF. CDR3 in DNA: TGTGCCAGCAGCTTAGGAGCCAGTATTCAAGAGACCCAGTACTTC.